The clone carrying this TCR beta chain was recorded at least ten times. Antigen: not known. This sample was taken from a study of response to subunit inactivated influenza vaccine. TCRdb re-called the RT-PCR reads with MiXCR, one entry per CDR3 protein. The table records about 570,000 distinct CDR3 sequences, about 11% of them present only once. Overall study findings and caveats: After each seasonal influenza vaccination, few new T cells are recruited, the authors suggested.

The V gene's germline CDR1 is SGHTA and CDR2 FQGNSA. V shed 4 bases and J shed 6 bases, with 17 bases lying between them. This CDR3 has 15 residues. These data were likewise used in another study, on T cells expressing NK-cell markers. That work adds: In generating TCR beta cDNA, 5'RACE template switching with UMIs was used. HCMV seropositivity characterized most of the eight sequenced donors, and seronegativity one. Five to seven of the donors carried dominant NKG2C+ clonotypes that took up roughly 1.0-8% of their CD8+ T cells. The CD3+CD56-NKG2C+ fraction was also led by these clonotypes in a few donors.

The V and J genes are TRBV7-2 and TRBJ2-3, with a tentative D call TRBD2 (6 bases). The sequencing here drew on PBMCs from blood, taken on the day of vaccination. This TCR came from a man between 45 and 60 years old who received an inactivated influenza vaccine. In DNA, the CDR3 is TGTGCCAGCAGCTATCAAACGGGACTCAGGGATACGCAGTATTTT. Its protein product is CASSYQTGLRDTQYF. Looking up the rest from reference TRBV7-2 and TRBJ2-3 gives the full variable domain: GAGVSQSPSNKVTEKGKDVELRCDPISGHTALYWYRQSLGQGLEFLIYFQGNSAPDKSGLPSDRFSAERTGGSVSTLTIQRTQQEDSAVYLCASSYQTGLRDTQYFGPGTRLTVL.